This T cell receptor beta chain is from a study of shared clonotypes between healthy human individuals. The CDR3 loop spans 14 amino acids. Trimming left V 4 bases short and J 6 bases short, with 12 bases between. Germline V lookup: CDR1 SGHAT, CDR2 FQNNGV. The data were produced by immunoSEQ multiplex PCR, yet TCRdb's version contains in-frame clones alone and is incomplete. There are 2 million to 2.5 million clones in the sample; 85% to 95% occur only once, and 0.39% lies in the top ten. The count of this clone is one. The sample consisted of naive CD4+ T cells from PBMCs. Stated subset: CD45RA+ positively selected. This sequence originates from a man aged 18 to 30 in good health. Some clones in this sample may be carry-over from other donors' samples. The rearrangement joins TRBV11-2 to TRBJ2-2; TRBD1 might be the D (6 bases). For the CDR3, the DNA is TGTGCCAGCAGCTCCACAGGGAAATCCGGGGAGCTGTTTTTT. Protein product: CASSSTGKSGELFF.